This is a list of T cell receptor beta chains from one sample in a study of CD8+ T cells in alopecia areata. Profiled with immunoSEQ multiplex PCR; TCRdb holds only in-frame clones, not every one. The sample gives 30,000 to 40,000 clones, 70% to 80% of which show up once; around 19% is in the top ten. Sequencing was carried out using NKG2D-low CD8+ T cells sorted from blood. The receptors originated from a human donor with alopecia areata. Both conserved end residues are part of each CDR3. Each record gives: J gene, clone size, V gene, D gene, CDR3 protein, CDR3 DNA. D genes are given only for firm matches. The listing skips clone size in some rows; elsewhere it reads once, few, many or a size class.

>TRBJ1-1|-|TRBV28|-
CASSSPGHATLSTEAFF
TGTGCCAGCAGTTCACCGGGACACGCAACGTTGAGCACTGAAGCTTTCTTT
>TRBJ2-7|-|TRBV7-8|TRBD2
CASSPGLAGYLNYEQYF
TGTGCCAGCAGCCCCGGACTAGCGGGATACCTAAACTACGAGCAGTACTTC
>TRBJ2-1|-|TRBV4-2|-
CASMGLLGYNEQFF
TGTGCCAGCATGGGACTTCTAGGCTACAATGAGCAGTTCTTC
>TRBJ2-7|-|TRBV5-6|-
CASSSRGDSYEQYF
TGTGCCAGCAGCTCTAGGGGCGACTCCTACGAGCAGTACTTC
>TRBJ1-1|few|TRBV28|TRBD1
CATSTGKAFF
TGTGCCACCTCGACAGGGAAAGCTTTCTTT
>TRBJ2-1|few|TRBV19|TRBD1
CASSNRDRANEQFF
TGTGCCAGTAGTAACCGGGACAGGGCCAATGAGCAGTTCTTC
>TRBJ2-6|many|TRBV4-2|-
CASSQEGDSGANVLTF
TGTGCCAGCAGCCAAGAGGGTGACTCTGGGGCCAACGTCCTGACTTTC
>TRBJ2-7|-|TRBV6-6|-
CASTWGDSSYEQYF
TGTGCCAGCACTTGGGGGGATTCGTCCTACGAGCAGTACTTC
>TRBJ2-5|-|TRBV2|-
CAGMLADQETQYF
TGTGCCGGCATGCTAGCAGATCAAGAGACCCAGTACTTC
>TRBJ2-3|-|TRBV7-8|TRBD2
CASSLVLAGADTQYF
TGTGCCAGCAGCTTAGTACTAGCGGGAGCAGATACGCAGTATTTT
>TRBJ2-7|-|TRBV4-2|TRBD1
CASSQDLGTGESEQYF
TGTGCCAGCAGCCAAGATCTCGGGACAGGGGAGTCCGAGCAGTACTTC
>TRBJ2-5|-|TRBV5-1|-
CASSSGFQETQYF
TGCGCCAGCAGCTCGGGGTTCCAAGAGACCCAGTACTTC
>TRBJ2-1|-|TRBV6-5|TRBD2
CASSYGTSDYNEQFF
TGTGCCAGCAGTTACGGGACTAGCGACTACAATGAGCAGTTCTTC
>TRBJ1-1|-|TRBV29-1|-
CSGVDLNTEAFF
TGCAGCGGGGTAGACCTGAACACTGAAGCTTTCTTT
>TRBJ2-3|-|TRBV6-4|TRBD2
CASRNPVGTSGDTQYF
TGTGCCAGCAGAAACCCGGTCGGGACTAGCGGGGATACGCAGTATTTT
>TRBJ2-7|-|TRBV5-1|-
CASSLAGHEQYF
TGCGCCAGCAGCTTGGCAGGACACGAGCAGTACTTC
>TRBJ1-1|-|TRBV7-8|-
CASSLQLPIEAFF
TGTGCCAGCAGCTTACAATTGCCGATTGAAGCTTTCTTT
>TRBJ2-5|-|TRBV9|-
CASSKDISFGETQYF
TGTGCCAGCAGCAAGGATATTTCCTTTGGGGAGACCCAGTACTTC
>TRBJ2-3|-|TRBV5-6|-
CASSLLAGGDTQYF
TGTGCCAGCAGCTTGCTGGCGGGTGGAGATACGCAGTATTTT
>TRBJ2-7|-|TRBV13|-
CASSSGYEQYF
TGTGCCAGCAGCTCCGGCTACGAGCAGTACTTC
>TRBJ2-2|-|TRBV9|-
CASSDGLTNTGELFF
TGTGCCAGCAGCGACGGACTGACGAACACCGGGGAGCTGTTTTTT
>TRBJ1-1|-|TRBV27|-
CASSLGGLGTEAFF
TGTGCCAGCAGTCTAGGGGGGTTGGGGACTGAAGCTTTCTTT
>TRBJ2-7|-|TRBV4-2|-
CASSQADPTYEQYF
TGTGCCAGCAGCCAGGCCGACCCTACCTACGAGCAGTACTTC
>TRBJ2-1|-|TRBV7-9|-
CASSLLSGSGYEQFF
TGTGCCAGCAGCTTACTTTCCGGGAGCGGCTATGAGCAGTTCTTC
>TRBJ2-7|-|TRBV4-2|-
CASSQRLSSSYEQYF
TGTGCCAGCAGCCAACGCCTGAGCTCCTCCTACGAGCAGTACTTC
>TRBJ2-7|-|TRBV6-5|-
CASSYENGGAYEQYF
TGTGCCAGCAGTTACGAAAACGGGGGTGCCTACGAGCAGTACTTC
>TRBJ2-2|few|TRBV28|-
CASSYRHRANTGELFF
TGTGCCAGCAGTTATCGACACCGGGCGAACACCGGGGAGCTGTTTTTT
>TRBJ2-7|-|TRBV29-1|-
CSVGWDVNEQYF
TGCAGCGTGGGCTGGGACGTTAACGAGCAGTACTTC
>TRBJ2-3|-|TRBV27|-
CASSGRGADTQYF
TGTGCCAGCAGTGGGCGGGGAGCAGATACGCAGTATTTT
>TRBJ1-1|-|TRBV6-1|-
CASSLTSEAFF
TGTGCCAGCAGCCTTACAAGTGAAGCTTTCTTT
>TRBJ2-7|once|TRBV7-2|-
CASSLETYEQYF
TGTGCCAGCAGCTTGGAAACCTACGAGCAGTACTTC
>TRBJ2-2|once|TRBV28|-
CASSAGPANTGELFF
TGTGCCAGCAGTGCTGGACCAGCGAACACCGGGGAGCTGTTTTTT
>TRBJ2-1|-|TRBV11-2|-
CASSPWTGNNEQFF
TGTGCCAGCAGCCCTTGGACCGGGAACAATGAGCAGTTCTTC
>TRBJ2-7|-|TRBV4-1|-
CASSQARGGYEQYF
TGCGCCAGCAGCCAAGCCCGTGGAGGTTACGAGCAGTACTTC
>TRBJ2-5|few|TRBV4-1|-
CASSEGIRGQETQYF
TGCGCCAGCAGCGAGGGCATCAGGGGACAAGAGACCCAGTACTTC